The following is a TCR beta chain sequence with its context. Its antigen remains unknown. This sample stems from a study of cytomegalovirus exposure and HLA in healthy donors. Germline CDR1 and CDR2: SGHKS and YYEKEE (reference sequence). J lost 6 bases, V lost 0 bases, and 1 base had no gene match. The CDR3 consists of 16 residues. Findings and caveats of the study: It was likely that a cluster of highly shared sequence variants was a sequencing artifact. Immune exposure data for these donors was limited to CMV serostatus.

PCR involved 60 Vbeta and 13 Jbeta primers. TCRdb's copy holds only in-frame clones and misses some; the assay was immunoSEQ multiplex PCR. Of roughly 160,000 clones listed, 75% to 90% are singletons. J is TRBJ2-1 and V is TRBV5-5; 15 nucleotides line up with TRBD2. This TCR derives from a man aged 25-45 years in good health and CMV-seronegative. The specimen sequenced was PBMCs. The CDR3 spells CASSLGTSGRANEQFF. The CDR3 DNA follows: TGTGCCAGCAGCTTGGGGACTAGCGGGAGGGCCAATGAGCAGTTCTTC. Full variable domain (rest looked up from reference TRBV5-5 and TRBJ2-1): DAGVTQSPTHLIKTRGQQVTLRCSPISGHKSVSWYQQVLGQGPQFIFQYYEKEERGRGNFPDRFSARQFPNYSSELNVNALLLGDSALYLCASSLGTSGRANEQFFGPGTRLTVL.